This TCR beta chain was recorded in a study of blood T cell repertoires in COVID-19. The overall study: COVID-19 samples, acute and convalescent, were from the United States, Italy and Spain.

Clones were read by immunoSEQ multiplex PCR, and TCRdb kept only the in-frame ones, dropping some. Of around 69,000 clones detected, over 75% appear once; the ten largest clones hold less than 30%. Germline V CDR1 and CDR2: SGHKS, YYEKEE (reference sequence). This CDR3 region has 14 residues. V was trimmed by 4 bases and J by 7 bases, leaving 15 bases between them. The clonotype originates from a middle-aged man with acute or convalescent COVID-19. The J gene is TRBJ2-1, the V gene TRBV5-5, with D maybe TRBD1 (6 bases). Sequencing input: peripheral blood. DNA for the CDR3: TGTGCCAGCAGCCCGCCATACAGGGAAAATGAGCAGTTCTTC. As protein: CASSPPYRENEQFF.